The next 19 T cell receptor beta chains were all read from a single sample in a study of response to subunit inactivated influenza vaccine (dated by TCRdb to about 2018). Libraries were prepared through RT-PCR. Sequencing was carried out with an Illumina HiSeq 2500. TCRdb itself trimmed the public reads at Q25 with fastp, ran MiXCR and retained productive beta chains. Rows with one shared CDR3 protein collapse into an entry with the most common genes and DNA. The sample includes about 160,000 distinct CDR3 sequences, with around 11% observed a single time. Around 33% of the sample goes to the ten largest clones. The source material was CD8+ T cells sorted from PBMCs, sampled 23 months after vaccination. All receptors come from a man aged 50 to 69 who received an inactivated influenza vaccine. Donor details come from another sample of the same person, matched by shared clones.

The genes are TRBV20-1 and TRBJ2-1; 11 bases fit TRBD2. The CDR3 totals 14 residues. Per the germline V gene, CDR1 is DFQATT and CDR2 is SNEGSKA (reference sequence). The J segment lost 4 bases and the V segment lost 5 bases, leaving 4 bases of the junction unmatched. The chain's CDR3 is CSAPTSGSYNEQFF. DNA for the CDR3: TGCAGTGCTCCTACTAGCGGGAGTTACAATGAGCAGTTCTTC.

This clonotype has a handful of counts. CDR3 sequence reads: CASSLVWGYEQYF. CDR3 DNA: TGTGCCAGCAGCCTCGTATGGGGTTACGAGCAGTACTTC. The rearrangement joins TRBV3-1 to TRBJ2-7; D is undetermined. Germline values: CDR1 LGHDT, CDR2 YNNKEL (reference sequence). Trimming took 4 bases from V and 4 from J, leaving 11 bases between them. This CDR3 region has 13 residues.

This clonotype was counted a few times. V gene TRBV6-5 combines with J gene TRBJ2-1; 11 bases line up with TRBD2. J lost 4 bases, V lost 0 bases, and 8 bases had no gene match. The CDR3 is 18 residues long. Looked up from germline, CDR1 is MNHEY and CDR2 is SVGAGI. The CDR3 bases are TGTGCCAGCAGTTACTCGACGGCTAGCGGGGGGCAATACAATGAGCAGTTCTTC. This encodes CASSYSTASGGQYNEQFF.

A few counts support this clonotype. CDR3 in amino acids: CASSPPGERGDIQYF. In DNA, the CDR3 is TGTGCCAGCTCACCACCGGGGGAGCGGGGTGACATTCAGTACTTC. V gene TRBV18 combines with J gene TRBJ2-4, with TRBD2 matching 7 bases. CDR1 is KGHSH, CDR2 LQKENI, per germline. CDR3 length equals 15 residues. V gave up 0 bases and J gave up 8 bases; unmatched junction bases: 7.

This clonotype has ten or more counts. V gene TRBV9 combines with J gene TRBJ2-3, with 7 bases lining up with TRBD2. The CDR3 consists of 14 residues. Germline CDR1 reads SGDLS; CDR2 reads YYNGEE. V lost 8 bases, J lost 8 bases, and 14 bases stayed unmatched. The CDR3 spells CASSLAGELGTQYF. The CDR3 DNA is TGTGCCAGTTCTCTCGCGGGAGAGTTAGGTACGCAGTATTTT.

This clonotype was observed a handful of times. This chain uses TRBV12-3 or TRBV12-4 with TRBJ2-3; D possibly corresponds to TRBD1 (6 bases). V was clipped by 3 bases and J by 4 bases, with 11 bases between them. The CDR3 totals 14 residues. CDR3 in amino acids: CASSLSDRPDTQYF. The CDR3 coding sequence is TGTGCCAGCAGTTTGTCTGACAGGCCAGATACGCAGTATTTT.

This clonotype was counted between two and nine times. The rearrangement uses TRBV4-3 and TRBJ2-1; the match to TRBD2 covers 8 bases. The CDR3 length is 13 residues. Looked up from germline, CDR1 is LGHNA and CDR2 is YSLEER. J lost 8 bases, V lost 6 bases, and 6 bases had no gene match. CDR3 DNA: TGCGCCAGCAGACCCGGGGGGGGGCATGAGCAGTTCTTC. It is translated as CASRPGGGHEQFF.

The chain is built from TRBV28 and TRBJ2-1; maybe TRBD2 (6 bases). The ends were cut back, 8 bases at V and 5 bases at J, with 16 bases in the middle. Germline V gives CDR1 MDHEN, CDR2 SYDVKM. CDR3 length equals 14 residues. Here the CDR3 reads CASHTRGRNNEQFF. The CDR3 DNA follows: TGTGCCAGCCACACGAGAGGGAGGAACAATGAGCAGTTCTTC.

V and J are TRBV9 and TRBJ2-7, with D perhaps matching TRBD2 (5 bases). In germline, CDR1 is SGDLS, CDR2 YYNGEE. The V end was cut by 4 bases, the J end by 2 bases, with 13 bases between. This CDR3 spans 14 amino acids. The CDR3 DNA reads TGTGCCAGCAGCCCAGGACTGTTCACCTACGAGCAGTACTTC. The encoded protein is CASSPGLFTYEQYF. The full variable domain, completed using reference TRBV9 and TRBJ2-7, is DSGVTQTPKHLITATGQRVTLRCSPRSGDLSVYWYQQSLDQGLQFLIQYYNGEERAKGNILERFSAQQFPDLHSELNLSSLELGDSALYFCASSPGLFTYEQYFGPGTRLTVT.

The J gene is TRBJ2-1, the V gene TRBV4-3, with D possibly TRBD2 on 6 matching bases. The length of the CDR3 is 14 residues. V dropped 1 base and J dropped 9 bases, with 13 bases sitting between them. CDR1 and CDR2 (germline): LGHNA, YSLEER. This CDR3 reads CASSQGTSFTEQFF. The CDR3 nucleotides are TGCGCCAGCAGCCAAGGAACTAGCTTCACTGAGCAGTTCTTC.

The V call is TRBV7-9, the J call TRBJ2-1; TRBD2 matches 13 bases. Germline values: CDR1 SEHNR, CDR2 FQNEAQ (reference sequence). CDR3 length equals 16 residues. V lost 5 bases and J lost 3; bases outside the gene matches: 4. CDR3 DNA: TGTGCCAGCAGCGATTGGACTAGCGGGAGCTACAATGAGCAGTTCTTC. Amino acid sequence: CASSDWTSGSYNEQFF.

The genes are TRBV15 and TRBJ1-1; D call uncertain. Looked up from germline, CDR1 is LNHNV and CDR2 is YYDKDF (reference sequence). The CDR3 loop spans 13 amino acids. The V end lost 5 bases, the J end lost 0 bases, and 7 bases lay between the germline ends. The CDR3 DNA sequence: TGTGCCACCAGCCTCACGGTGAACACTGAAGCTTTCTTT. Protein sequence: CATSLTVNTEAFF.

This clonotype was seen only a few times. V is TRBV5-1 and J is TRBJ2-7; a weak D match, TRBD1 (5 bases). CDR3 length: 16 amino acids. CDR1 is SGHRS and CDR2 is YFSETQ in the germline V gene. V was pared by 0 bases and J by 6 bases, with 19 bases between. The DNA of the CDR3 is TGCGCCAGCAGCTTGGAGGAGCAGGGATATCCCGGCGAGCAGTACTTC. This translates into CASSLEEQGYPGEQYF.

The chain combines TRBV7-8 with TRBJ2-1; the D gene is possibly TRBD2 (6 bases). The CDR3 consists of 15 residues. V lost 2 bases and J 6 bases, leaving 14 bases between the germline ends. The germline CDR1 and CDR2 sequences are SGHVS and FQNEAQ. The CDR3 is CASSLTALGGNEQFF. The CDR3, as DNA: TGTGCCAGCAGCTTAACCGCCTTGGGAGGCAATGAGCAGTTCTTC.

This clonotype was detected many times. This chain uses TRBV14 with TRBJ2-5; D ambiguous. Trimming removed 4 bases at V and 1 base at J, with 7 bases between. The CDR3 covers 13 residues. The germline CDR1 and CDR2 sequences are SGHDN and FVKESK. CDR3: CASSPTIQETQYF. In nucleotides, the CDR3 is TGTGCCAGCAGCCCCACAATCCAAGAGACCCAGTACTTC.

A few counts support this clonotype. V gene TRBV3-1 combines with J gene TRBJ2-2; TRBD2 agrees at 7 bases. Germline V gene lookup returns CDR1 LGHDT and CDR2 YNNKEL (reference sequence). CDR3 length: 17 amino acids. V gave up 4 bases and J gave up 4 bases; unmatched junction bases: 12. The CDR3 here is CASSPAKGAGSTGELFF. The CDR3 bases are TGTGCCAGCAGCCCGGCGAAGGGAGCGGGAAGCACCGGGGAGCTGTTTTTT.

With respect to this clonotype: It may be a read error: a sequence one base away is much more abundant. The chain is built from TRBV6-2 or TRBV6-3 and TRBJ2-1, with 7 bases lining up with TRBD2. V was clipped by 6 bases and J by 7 bases; unmatched bases: 9. The CDR3 sequence is 14 residues long. Germline CDR1 and CDR2: MNHEY and SVGEGT. CDR3 in DNA: TGTGCCAGCAGGCAGCGGGACGATCGGAATGAGCAGTTCTTC. It codes for CASRQRDDRNEQFF.

This chain joins TRBV7-9 and TRBJ1-4, with a possible D match to TRBD1 (5 bases). The CDR3 is made up of 16 amino acids. Trimming shortened V by 5 bases and J by 0 bases, and 13 bases separated the two germline ends. Per the germline V gene, CDR1 is SEHNR and CDR2 is FQNEAQ (reference sequence). In nucleotides, the CDR3 is TGTGCCAGCAGCCCTACAGGCTATGCAACTAATGAAAAACTGTTTTTT. Its translation is CASSPTGYATNEKLFF.

This clonotype was found a few times. The V and J genes are TRBV6-5 and TRBJ2-5; D tentatively fits TRBD1 or TRBD2 (7 bases each). Trimming stripped 5 bases from V and 3 bases from J, with 16 bases between. This CDR3 has 15 amino acids. Germline lookup yields CDR1 MNHEY and CDR2 SVGAGI. CDR3 sequence reads: CASSHPSGGEETQYF. CDR3 coding DNA: TGTGCCAGCAGTCACCCGTCAGGGGGGGAAGAGACCCAGTACTTC.